This TCR beta chain was recorded in a study of breast tumors, draining lymph nodes, adjacent tissues. TCRdb re-analysed the multiplex PCR reads in MiXCR, keeping a single row per CDR3 protein. The sample consists of roughly 14,000 distinct CDR3 sequences, approximately 50% of them appearing once. Germline V gives CDR1 DFQATT, CDR2 SNEGSKA (reference sequence). The CDR3 sequence is 14 residues long. As for this clonotype: Mismatch with germline at one junction end may stem from a read error.

The receptor was derived from a female donor with breast cancer. Some clones in this sample may be carry-over from other donors' samples. Sequencing was carried out using tumor-adjacent breast tissue. This chain connects TRBV20-1 to TRBJ2-7, with 11 bases matching TRBD2. The CDR3 here is CSASGGTPRHEQYF. The DNA for the CDR3 is TGCAGCGCTAGCGGGGGGACCCCGAGGCACGAGCAGTACTTC.